A selection of T cell receptor delta chains follows, all from one sample in a study of gamma-delta chains in newborns, infants, children. TCRdb processed the reads again with the CATT caller. The table has fewer than 15,000 delta-chain clones, roughly 7% seen once; the top ten hold around 20%. Sequences were obtained from blood. These receptors were collected from a child who was a newborn, infant or young child, either healthy, febrile or measles-vaccinated (not recorded which). Both conserved end residues are part of each CDR3. Fields, in order: J gene, clone size, D gene, V gene, CDR3 protein, CDR3 DNA. D genes are given only for firm matches. Expanded clones are given a class, and other clones once, few, many or no size at all.

TRDJ1	NA	TRDD3	TRDV1	CALGELGWGIRSDTDKLIF	TGTGCTCTTGGGGAACTAGGCTGGGGGATACGGTCGGACACCGATAAACTCATCTTT
TRDJ2	few	TRDD3	TRDV2	CACDTWGIAQPFF	TGTGCCTGTGACACCTGGGGGATAGCACAGCCCTTCTTT
TRDJ3	few	TRDD3	TRDV2	CACDTGWGISSWDTRQMFF	TGTGCCTGTGACACCGGCTGGGGGATCAGCTCCTGGGACACCCGACAGATGTTTTTC
TRDJ2	medium-sized	TRDD3	TRDV2	CACDILGDTAQLFF	TGTGCCTGTGACATTTTGGGGGATACAGCACAACTCTTCTTT
TRDJ3	NA	TRDD3	TRDV2	CACDPIVLGDIISWDTRQMFF	TGTGCCTGTGACCCGATAGTACTGGGGGATATAATCTCCTGGGACACCCGACAGATGTTTTTC
TRDJ1	NA	NA	TRDV1	CALGPHYTDKLIF	TGTGCTCTTGGGCCTCATTACACCGATAAACTCATCTTT
TRDJ1	few	TRDD3	TRDV1	CALGVYWGIKADKLIF	TGTGCTCTTGGGGTCTACTGGGGGATAAAGGCCGATAAACTCATCTTT
TRDJ2	NA	NA	TRDV2	CACDTLIPRYDSESAQLFF	TGTGCCTGTGACACCCTGATCCCCAGATACGATAGCGAGTCAGCACAACTCTTCTTT
TRDJ3	NA	TRDD3	TRDV2	CACDTATGGYVSWDTRQMFF	TGTGCCTGTGACACCGCCACTGGGGGATACGTCTCCTGGGACACCCGACAGATGTTTTTC
TRDJ3	NA	TRDD3	TRDV2	CACDTGWGIRPSSWDTRQMFF	TGTGCCTGTGACACGGGATGGGGGATACGCCCTAGCTCCTGGGACACCCGACAGATGTTTTTC
TRDJ3	NA	TRDD3	TRDV2	CACDKLGDRSSWDTRQMFF	TGTGCCTGTGACAAACTGGGGGATCGGAGCTCCTGGGACACCCGACAGATGTTTTTC
TRDJ3	few	TRDD3	TRDV2	CACDKVLGDKLYAWDTRQIFF	TGTGCCTGTGACAAAGTACTGGGGGATAAGTTATACGCCTGGGACACCCGACAGATATTTTTC
TRDJ3	NA	TRDD3	TRDV2	CACDTVLGATSSWDTRQMFF	TGTGCCTGTGACACCGTACTGGGGGCGACCAGCTCCTGGGACACCCGCCAGATGTTTTTC
TRDJ2	NA	TRDD3	TRDV2	CACDILGDTPALTAQLFF	TGTGCCTGTGACATCCTGGGGGATACCCCAGCTTTGACAGCACAACTCTTCTTT
TRDJ3	NA	NA	TRDV2	CACDTWSSSWDTRQMFF	TGTGCCTGTGACACCTGGTCAAGCTCCTGGGACACCCGACAGATGTTTTTC
TRDJ1	few	TRDD3	TRDV1	CALGELVAYWGYTDKLIF	TGTGCTCTTGGGGAACTAGTCGCGTACTGGGGGTACACCGATAAACTCATCTTT
TRDJ2	many	TRDD3	TRDV2	CACDEVLGDTAQLFF	TGTGCCTGTGACGAGGTACTGGGGGATACAGCACAACTCTTCTTT
TRDJ3	few	TRDD3	TRDV2	CACDTVLGDTVSSWDTRQMFF	TGTGCCTGTGACACCGTACTGGGGGATACGGTAAGCTCCTGGGACACCCGACAGATGTTTTTC
TRDJ3	NA	TRDD3	TRDV2	CACEPYWGSSWDTRQMFF	TGTGCCTGTGAACCGTACTGGGGGAGCTCCTGGGACACCCGACAGATGTTTTTC
TRDJ1	NA	TRDD3	TRDV2	CACDKLGDATDKLIF	TGTGCCTGTGACAAACTGGGGGATGCAACCGATAAACTCATCTTT
TRDJ3	few	NA	TRDV2	CACDTPGFSSWDTRQMFF	TGTGCCTGTGACACCCCGGGGTTTAGCTCCTGGGACACCCGACAGATGTTTTTC
TRDJ3	NA	TRDD3	TRDV2	CACDTPWGPFASWDTRQMFF	TGTGCCTGTGACACTCCCTGGGGGCCCTTCGCCTCCTGGGACACCCGACAGATGTTTTTC
TRDJ2	few	TRDD3	TRDV2	CACDTWGIRPAQLFF	TGTGCCTGTGACACCTGGGGGATACGTCCAGCACAACTCTTCTTT
TRDJ3	NA	NA	TRDV2	CACDTVVYDRSWDTRQMFF	TGTGCCTGTGACACCGTGGTATACGACCGATCCTGGGACACCCGACAGATGTTTTTC
TRDJ3	medium-sized	TRDD3	TRDV2	CACDYMLGDTGSWDTRQMFF	TGTGCCTGTGACTACATGCTGGGGGATACAGGCTCCTGGGACACCCGACAGATGTTTTTC
TRDJ2	few	TRDD3	TRDV2	CACDTLVLGDTRALTAQLFF	TGTGCCTGTGACACGCTCGTACTGGGGGATACCCGTGCTTTGACAGCACAACTCTTCTTT
TRDJ2	NA	TRDD3	TRDV2	CAYDTVGGGTAQLFF	TGTGCCTATGACACCGTTGGGGGAGGGACAGCACAACTCTTCTTT
TRDJ3	few	TRDD3	TRDV2	CACDQLGDNWDTRQMFF	TGTGCCTGTGACCAACTGGGGGATAACTGGGACACCCGACAGATGTTTTTC
TRDJ1	few	TRDD3	TRDV2	CACDRYPVLGDNTDKLIF	TGTGCCTGTGACCGATACCCAGTACTGGGGGATAACACCGATAAACTCATCTTT
TRDJ1	few	TRDD3	TRDV2	CACDTGLGDTDTDKLIF	TGTGCCTGTGACACCGGACTGGGGGATACAGATACCGATAAACTCATCTTT
TRDJ3	NA	NA	TRDV2	CACDTVGTSSWDTRQMFF	TGTGCCTGTGACACCGTTGGGACAAGCTCCTGGGACACCCGACAGATGTTTTTC
TRDJ2	few	TRDD3	TRDV2	CACDPLSGGYGLTLTAQLFF	TGTGCCTGTGATCCGCTTAGTGGGGGATACGGCCTGACTTTGACAGCACAACTCTTCTTT
TRDJ3	few	TRDD3	TRDV2	CACDSTGGYAWDTRQMFF	TGTGCCTGTGACAGTACTGGGGGATACGCCTGGGACACCCGGCAGATGTTTTTC
TRDJ3	NA	TRDD3	TRDV2	CACDPVLGEDSSWDTRQMFF	TGTGCCTGTGACCCTGTACTGGGGGAGGATAGCTCCTGGGACACCCGACAGATGTTTTTC
TRDJ3	few	TRDD3	TRDV2	CACDTVLGSVSWDTRQMFF	TGTGCCTGTGACACCGTACTGGGGTCCGTCTCCTGGGACACCCGACAGATGTTTTTC
TRDJ2	few	TRDD3	TRDV2	CACDSMGDALTAQLFF	TGTGCCTGTGACTCTATGGGGGACGCTTTGACAGCACAACTCTTCTTT
TRDJ1	NA	NA	TRDV1	CALGDPYTDKLIF	TGTGCTCTTGGGGATCCGTACACCGATAAACTCATCTTT
TRDJ3	many	NA	TRDV2	CACDTVGVRTSWDTRQMFF	TGTGCCTGTGACACCGTTGGGGTCAGGACCTCCTGGGACACCCGACAGATGTTTTTC
TRDJ3	NA	TRDD3	TRDV2	CACDTVPGDTTSSWDTRQMFF	TGTGCCTGTGACACCGTACCGGGGGATACGACTAGCTCCTGGGACACCCGACAGATGTTTTTC
TRDJ1	few	NA	TRDV2	CACDTVGMGGTTDKLIF	TGTGCCTGTGACACCGTTGGAATGGGGGGCACCACCGATAAACTCATCTTT
TRDJ3	many	TRDD3	TRDV2	CACDGAGGNWDTRQMFF	TGTGCCTGTGACGGGGCTGGGGGCAACTGGGACACCCGACAGATGTTTTTC